The 9 T cell receptor beta chains below all came from one sample that was sequenced in a study of blood T cell repertoires in COVID-19. TCRdb's copy holds only in-frame clones and misses some; the assay was immunoSEQ multiplex PCR. The sample shows 60,000 to 75,000 clones, around 89% of them seen only once. Sequencing was carried out using peripheral blood. The origin of the receptors is a human donor in a cohort sampled during active COVID-19.

This rearrangement joins TRBV11-2 to TRBJ2-1; tentative D call: TRBD1 (5 bases). V lost 0 bases and J lost 4, with 13 bases in between. The germline V gene encodes CDR1 SGHAT and CDR2 FQNNGV. The CDR3 runs to 16 residues. CDR3 region: CASSLDLWTLYNEQFF. Here the CDR3 DNA reads TGTGCCAGCAGCTTAGATTTGTGGACACTATACAATGAGCAGTTCTTC.

This chain links TRBV3-1 (or the pseudogene TRBV3-2) with TRBJ2-1, with TRBD2 as a possible D gene (5 bases). CDR3 size: 16 residues. Trimming removed 3 bases at V and 4 bases at J, with 16 bases between. Germline V lookup: CDR1 LGHDT, CDR2 YNNKEL (reference sequence). CDR3 bases: TGTGCCAGCAGCCATTCGTCCAGCGGAATTTACAATGAGCAGTTCTTC. Residues: CASSHSSSGIYNEQFF.

The rearrangement links TRBV18 to TRBJ2-2, with TRBD2 matching over 9 bases. The CDR3 consists of 16 residues. J lost 4 bases, V lost 2 bases, and 5 bases had no gene match. Germline V gene data show CDR1 as KGHSH and CDR2 as LQKENI. This CDR3 reads CASSPLSGRPTGELFF. The DNA for the CDR3 is TGTGCCAGCTCACCATTAAGCGGGAGGCCCACCGGGGAGCTGTTTTTT.

This clone has only one observation. The chain employs TRBV29-1 and TRBJ2-1; maybe TRBD2 (5 bases). In germline, CDR1 is SQVTM, CDR2 ANQGSEA. The CDR3 consists of 10 residues. V lost 5 bases to trimming and J lost 10 bases, with 9 bases between them. The CDR3 region is CSVQRGEQFF. CDR3 DNA sequence: TGCAGCGTTCAGCGAGGGGAGCAGTTCTTC.

The genes are TRBV5-4 and TRBJ2-1; 7 bases line up with TRBD2. V was clipped by 4 bases and J by 4 bases; unmatched bases: 8. The germline V gene encodes CDR1 SGHNT and CDR2 YYREEE (reference sequence). The CDR3 covers 15 residues. CDR3 coding DNA: TGTGCCAGCAGCGCCGCGCGGGAGCATTACAATGAGCAGTTCTTC. Translated, it gives CASSAAREHYNEQFF. Drawing the rest from reference TRBV5-4 and TRBJ2-1, the complete variable domain is ETGVTQSPTHLIKTRGQQVTLRCSSQSGHNTVSWYQQALGQGPQFIFQYYREEENGRGNFPPRFSGLQFPNYSSELNVNALELDDSALYLCASSAAREHYNEQFFGPGTRLTVL.

The J gene is TRBJ2-3, the V gene TRBV7-2; 8 bases are shared with TRBD2. The V and J ends lost 5 bases and 2 bases, in that order; junction bases with no gene match: 9. The CDR3 is made up of 16 amino acids. Germline CDR1 reads SGHTA; CDR2 reads FQGNSA. CDR3 amino acids: CASSPNGGRNTDTQYF. The CDR3, as DNA: TGTGCCAGCAGCCCCAACGGCGGGAGGAACACAGATACGCAGTATTTT. Filled out from reference TRBV7-2 and TRBJ2-3, the complete variable domain reads GAGVSQSPSNKVTEKGKDVELRCDPISGHTALYWYRQSLGQGLEFLIYFQGNSAPDKSGLPSDRFSAERTGGSVSTLTIQRTQQEDSAVYLCASSPNGGRNTDTQYFGPGTRLTVL.

This sequence joins TRBV23-1 and TRBJ2-7; unclear D gene. TRBV23-1 is treated as an ORF (open reading frame) with a function not yet certain. This CDR3 is built from 16 residues. The V gene lost 0 bases and the J gene lost 2 bases, with 14 bases spanning the gap. CDR3 loop: CASSQSRGAPTYEQYV. CDR3 in DNA: TGCGCCAGCAGTCAATCCCGCGGCGCACCAACCTACGAGCAGTACGTC.

The chain links TRBV4-1 to TRBJ1-6; 7 bases map to TRBD1. The CDR3 is made up of 16 amino acids. CDR1 and CDR2 (germline): MGHRA, YSYEKL. V shed 1 base, J shed 7 bases, and the junction held 7 bases outside the gene matches. The CDR3 loop is CASSQVEFRGNSPLHF. The CDR3 region has the DNA TGCGCCAGCAGCCAAGTGGAGTTCAGGGGGAATTCACCCCTCCACTTT.

The chain couples TRBV14 to TRBJ2-1, with TRBD1 identical over 11 bases. Germline values: CDR1 SGHDN, CDR2 FVKESK. The CDR3 length is 15 residues. V lost 6 bases to trimming and J lost 3 bases; unmatched junction nucleotides: 4. In DNA form, the CDR3 reads TGTGCCAGCAGTCGGACAGGGGGCCTCTACAATGAGCAGTTCTTC. Protein product: CASSRTGGLYNEQFF. The full variable domain, its missing parts supplied by reference TRBV14 and TRBJ2-1, is EAGVTQFPSHSVIEKGQTVTLRCDPISGHDNLYWYRRVMGKEIKFLLHFVKESKQDESGMPNNRFLAERTGGTYSTLKVQPAELEDSGVYFCASSRTGGLYNEQFFGPGTRLTVL.